Listed below are T cell receptor beta chains from one sample, sequenced in a study of T-cell reconstitution after alpha-beta-depleted transplantation in children. TCRdb ran MiXCR on the PCR reads and lists one entry per CDR3 protein. The sample lists approximately 150,000 distinct CDR3 sequences; roughly 9% were seen once. Sequenced material: PBMCs, mostly from graft donor cells, taken 180 days after TCRalphabeta/CD19-depleted stem cell transplant. The source of these receptors is a female patient younger than 10 who had a stem cell transplant for congenital amegakaryocytic thrombocytopenia, so the T cells may come from the graft donor. Each CDR3 is given with its conserved first and last residue. The D gene is left open where the match is weak. Clone sizes are given selectively: once, few, many, or a class where the clone is expanded.

d_gene	j_gene	v_gene	abundance	CDR3aa	CDR3nt
TRBD1	TRBJ1-2	TRBV5-1	many	CASSAGDRFTDGYTF	TGCGCCAGCAGCGCCGGGGACAGGTTTACAGATGGCTACACCTTC
NA	TRBJ2-7	TRBV20-1	NA	CCAAGPPGPYSYEQYF	TGCTGTGCCGCAGGGCCCCCGGGCCCCTATTCCTACGAGCAGTACTTC
NA	TRBJ2-7	TRBV20-1	few	CSASRDGDGEQYF	TGCAGTGCTAGTCGAGACGGGGATGGCGAGCAGTACTTC
NA	TRBJ1-5	TRBV15	few	CATSGRRAQGMVSQHF	TGTGCCACCAGCGGTCGTAGGGCCCAAGGGATGGTGTCCCAGCATTTT
NA	TRBJ1-1	TRBV28	many	CASRTPPGNTEAFF	TGTGCCAGCCGAACACCACCCGGGAACACTGAAGCTTTCTTT
TRBD2	TRBJ2-2	TRBV20-1	many	CSASKLGKLSGGPNTGELFF	TGCAGTGCTAGTAAATTAGGGAAGCTTAGCGGGGGGCCAAACACCGGGGAGCTGTTTTTT
TRBD1	TRBJ2-7	TRBV7-2	many	CASTTRQGAGEQYF	TGTGCCAGCACCACGAGACAGGGGGCGGGCGAGCAGTACTTC
NA	TRBJ1-5	TRBV12-3/TRBV12-4	many	CASKRGTLRDQPQHF	TGTGCCAGCAAAAGAGGGACGCTCCGGGATCAGCCCCAGCATTTT
NA	TRBJ2-7	TRBV28	many	CASRRDFYEQYF	TGTGCCAGCAGACGGGACTTTTACGAGCAGTACTTC
TRBD1	TRBJ1-2	TRBV29-1	many	CSVGDRNYGYTF	TGCAGCGTGGGGGACAGGAACTATGGCTACACCTTC
NA	TRBJ1-1	TRBV30	many	CAWGTANTEAFF	TGTGCCTGGGGGACGGCTAACACTGAAGCTTTCTTT
NA	TRBJ1-5	TRBV28	many	CASSFWGGSNQPQHF	TGTGCCAGCAGTTTTTGGGGGGGAAGCAATCAGCCCCAGCATTTT
NA	TRBJ2-7	TRBV4-2	NA	CAMAPGRICEQYF	TGTGCCATGGCCCCCGGACGGATCTGCGAGCAGTACTTC
NA	TRBJ2-3	TRBV20-1	NA	CSATYGTLDDTQYF	TGCAGTGCTACGTACGGGACCCTTGACGATACGCAGTATTTT
NA	TRBJ2-1	TRBV29-1	many	CTILSGNEQFF	TGCACAATCCTGTCCGGCAATGAGCAGTTCTTC
NA	TRBJ2-3	TRBV11-2	many	CASSHWTDTQYF	TGTGCCAGCAGCCACTGGACGGATACGCAGTATTTT
TRBD1	TRBJ2-7	TRBV29-1	few	CSVWTGGYEQYF	TGCAGCGTTTGGACAGGGGGCTACGAGCAGTACTTC
NA	TRBJ1-1	TRBV12-3/TRBV12-4	many	CASSRTGIGTEAFF	TGTGCCAGCAGTCGAACAGGGATCGGGACTGAAGCTTTCTTT
NA	TRBJ1-2	TRBV29-1	many	CSAGTDGYTF	TGCAGCGCAGGTACGGATGGCTACACCTTC
NA	TRBJ2-7	TRBV5-5	few	CASSLGKIREEQQYF	TGTGCCAGCAGCTTGGGTAAAATCAGGGAGGAGCAGCAGTACTTC
NA	TRBJ2-7	TRBV27	many	CASSGGVHEQYF	TGTGCCAGCAGTGGAGGGGTCCACGAGCAGTACTTC
TRBD2	TRBJ2-1	TRBV7-2	many	CASSLNAGAGNEQFF	TGTGCCAGCAGCTTAAACGCGGGAGCTGGGAATGAGCAGTTCTTC
TRBD2	TRBJ2-2	TRBV15	few	CATSRDLVGGPGTGELFF	TGTGCCACCAGCAGAGATCTGGTGGGAGGGCCTGGCACCGGGGAGCTGTTTTTT
NA	TRBJ1-4	TRBV6-2/TRBV6-3	many	CASRLGTSVFGKLFF	TGTGCCAGCAGATTAGGGACCTCCGTGTTTGGAAAACTGTTTTTT
NA	TRBJ1-1	TRBV6-5	few	CASSYSVRVNTEAFF	TGTGCCAGCAGTTATTCTGTTCGGGTGAACACTGAAGCTTTCTTT
NA	TRBJ1-1	TRBV6-2/TRBV6-3	NA	CASSSDYPMNTEAFF	TGTGCCAGCAGTTCTGACTACCCCATGAACACTGAAGCTTTCTTT
TRBD2	TRBJ2-3	TRBV2	NA	CASKTRGDTDTQYF	TGTGCCAGCAAAACGCGGGGGGATACAGATACGCAGTATTTT
TRBD2	TRBJ2-7	TRBV29-1	NA	CSAENKRGMVYEQYF	TGCAGCGCGGAAAACAAGCGGGGGATGGTCTACGAGCAGTACTTC
NA	TRBJ2-3	TRBV2	NA	CASSDTQGPDTQYF	TGTGCCAGCAGTGACACCCAAGGCCCAGATACGCAGTATTTT
NA	TRBJ1-2	TRBV5-1	NA	CASIPRPGGDGYTF	TGCGCCAGCATCCCACGTCCGGGCGGGGATGGCTACACCTTC
TRBD1	TRBJ1-4	TRBV28	many	CASKRGPTNEKLFF	TGTGCCAGCAAGAGGGGGCCGACTAATGAAAAACTGTTTTTT
NA	TRBJ2-7	TRBV5-1	many	CASSLVGGYYEQYF	TGCGCCAGCAGCTTGGTTGGGGGGTACTACGAGCAGTACTTC
NA	TRBJ2-3	TRBV10-3	many	CASSDYVGTDTQYF	TGTGCCTCGTCTGACTACGTGGGCACAGATACGCAGTATTTT
TRBD1	TRBJ1-2	TRBV28	NA	CASSLDRGSYTF	TGTGCCAGCAGTTTAGACAGGGGGAGCTACACCTTC
NA	TRBJ2-3	TRBV5-1	few	CASSLAQGYSTDTQYF	TGCGCCAGCAGCTTGGCCCAGGGGTATAGCACAGATACGCAGTATTTT
TRBD1	TRBJ1-6	TRBV5-4	NA	CASSLETGGLSSYNSPLHF	TGTGCCAGCAGCTTGGAGACAGGGGGCTTGAGCTCCTATAATTCACCCCTCCACTTT
TRBD2	TRBJ2-7	TRBV20-1	many	CSASTGLAGSGNEQYF	TGCAGTGCTAGCACGGGACTAGCGGGATCGGGGAACGAGCAGTACTTC
TRBD2	TRBJ2-5	TRBV14	few	CASSQNLLAGGGTQYF	TGTGCCAGCAGCCAAAATTTACTAGCGGGAGGCGGGACCCAGTACTTC
TRBD2	TRBJ2-1	TRBV6-1	many	CASREIAGRGEQFF	TGTGCCAGCAGAGAAATAGCGGGAAGGGGTGAGCAGTTCTTC
NA	TRBJ2-3	TRBV5-1	few	CASSLPYEEGTDTQYF	TGCGCCAGCAGCTTGCCCTACGAAGAGGGCACAGATACGCAGTATTTT
TRBD2	TRBJ2-1	TRBV18	few	CASSLQAGGPNAYNEQFF	TGTGCCAGCTCCCTGCAAGCGGGAGGTCCCAATGCCTACAATGAGCAGTTCTTC
TRBD2	TRBJ2-5	TRBV20-1	few	CSASGGAETQYF	TGCAGTGCTAGCGGGGGGGCAGAGACCCAGTACTTC
TRBD2	TRBJ2-1	TRBV9	NA	CASSVGGSGRLGGNEQFF	TGTGCCAGCAGCGTAGGCGGGAGCGGGAGGCTGGGGGGGAATGAGCAGTTCTTC
NA	TRBJ2-2	TRBV20-1	many	CSAVRARTGELFF	TGCAGTGCCGTCAGGGCGCGCACCGGGGAGCTGTTTTTT
TRBD1	TRBJ2-5	TRBV5-1	many	CASSLPGTVETQYF	TGCGCCAGCAGCTTGCCCGGGACAGTAGAGACCCAGTACTTC
TRBD2	TRBJ2-4	TRBV12-3/TRBV12-4	few	CASSPKRGGRSGAKNIQYF	TGTGCCAGCAGTCCTAAGCGGGGGGGCCGATCAGGGGCCAAAAACATTCAGTACTTC
NA	TRBJ1-1	TRBV12-3/TRBV12-4	many	CASSGSMNTEAFF	TGTGCCAGCTCGGGCAGCATGAACACTGAAGCTTTCTTT
NA	TRBJ1-5	TRBV29-1	many	CSVARDSNQPQHF	TGCAGCGTTGCCAGAGATAGCAATCAGCCCCAGCATTTT
NA	TRBJ2-1	TRBV20-1	many	CSAQYRSIRDEQFF	TGCAGTGCTCAATATAGGTCGATCCGCGATGAGCAGTTCTTC